These T cell receptor beta chains were read from a single sample in a study of cytomegalovirus exposure and HLA in healthy donors. The assay was immunoSEQ multiplex PCR, and TCRdb's table has in-frame clones only and misses some. The sample holds approximately 170,000 clones; 79% are singletons and the top ten take 1.5% to 2%. Sequencing was done on a sample of PBMCs. Receptors originate from a woman aged 18-35 years in good health and CMV-seronegative. Both conserved end residues are part of each CDR3. Each record gives: clone size, D gene, J gene, V gene, CDR3 length, CDR3 protein, CDR3 DNA. The D gene is left open where the match is weak. Clone size is not always given. Where it is, it says once, few, many or a class for expanded clones.

-	-	TRBJ1-6	TRBV6-1	19	CASSENLGHPSSYNSPLHF	TGTGCCAGCAGTGAAAACTTGGGACACCCAAGCTCCTATAATTCACCCCTCCACTTT
-	TRBD1	TRBJ1-1	TRBV19	14	CASSTDRVGTEAFF	TGTGCCAGTAGTACGGACAGGGTTGGAACTGAAGCTTTCTTT
-	-	TRBJ2-7	TRBV6-1	16	CASSEAQQVLRDEQYF	TGTGCCAGCAGTGAAGCGCAACAGGTCCTACGCGACGAGCAGTACTTC
-	TRBD1	TRBJ2-4	TRBV5-1	17	CASSSLSPTGGVNIQYF	TGCGCCAGCTCTTCTCTATCACCAACAGGGGGCGTGAACATTCAGTACTTC
-	-	TRBJ1-1	TRBV30	13	CAWSANTGTEAFF	TGTGCCTGGAGTGCCAACACAGGGACCGAAGCTTTCTTT
-	-	TRBJ1-2	TRBV4-1	15	CASSQEQPNNYGYTF	TGCGCCAGCAGCCAAGAACAGCCCAATAACTATGGCTACACCTTC
few	-	TRBJ1-5	TRBV28	14	CASTGGGLDWSQHF	TGTGCCAGCACGGGAGGCGGGCTGGATTGGTCCCAGCATTTT
once	TRBD2	TRBJ2-2	TRBV11-2	19	CASSPRASGGVMNTGELFF	TGTGCCAGCAGTCCTCGGGCTAGCGGGGGGGTTATGAACACCGGGGAGCTGTTTTTT
-	-	TRBJ1-6	TRBV6-1	15	CASSELSSYNSPLHF	TGTGCCAGCAGTGAATTGAGCTCCTATAATTCACCCCTCCACTTT
-	-	TRBJ2-3	TRBV7-3	17	CASSLWGGTPSTDTQYF	TGTGCCAGCAGCTTATGGGGAGGCACTCCTAGCACAGATACGCAGTATTTT
-	TRBD1	TRBJ1-2	TRBV19	13	CASPGTGNYGYTF	TGTGCCAGTCCCGGGACAGGAAACTATGGCTACACCTTC
-	TRBD2	TRBJ2-1	TRBV27	12	CASSFRGGKQFF	TGTGCCAGCAGTTTTCGGGGGGGGAAGCAGTTCTTC
once	-	TRBJ1-2	TRBV30	13	CAWSVGSANGYTF	TGTGCCTGGAGTGTTGGTTCCGCTAATGGCTACACCTTC
-	-	TRBJ1-2	TRBV5-4	14	CASSSMDSSYGYTF	TGTGCCAGCAGCTCGATGGACAGTTCCTATGGCTACACCTTC
-	TRBD2	TRBJ2-5	TRBV5-1	18	CASREAGGQPQKPETQYF	TGCGCCAGCAGGGAAGCGGGGGGCCAGCCTCAAAAACCAGAGACCCAGTACTTC
-	-	TRBJ1-5	TRBV6-1	12	CASSGTAIPQHF	TGTGCCAGCAGTGGAACAGCAATTCCCCAGCATTTT
-	-	TRBJ1-1	TRBV7-2	12	CASSLSAGEAFF	TGTGCCAGCAGCTTATCGGCAGGGGAAGCTTTCTTT
-	TRBD1	TRBJ1-5	TRBV2	14	CASRGQGLRLPQHF	TGTGCCAGCAGGGGACAGGGCCTCCGACTGCCCCAGCATTTT
few	-	TRBJ1-5	TRBV7-3	13	CASSLTPGQPQHF	TGTGCCAGCAGCTTAACCCCGGGTCAGCCCCAGCATTTT
few	-	TRBJ2-7	TRBV10-3	12	CAISESTYEQYF	TGTGCCATCAGTGAGTCTACCTACGAGCAGTACTTC
few	-	TRBJ1-5	TRBV28	12	CASSSGNQPQHF	TGTGCCAGCAGTTCCGGGAATCAGCCCCAGCATTTT
once	-	TRBJ1-2	TRBV28	13	CASSLDRIYGYTF	TGTGCCAGCAGTTTGGACAGAATCTATGGCTACACCTTC
-	TRBD2	TRBJ2-7	TRBV4-1	17	CASSLRTSGSLTYEQYF	TGCGCCAGCAGCTTACGGACTAGCGGGAGCCTTACCTACGAGCAGTACTTC
-	TRBD2	TRBJ2-5	TRBV5-1	15	CASRTSGGAEETQYF	TGCGCCAGCAGGACTAGCGGGGGGGCCGAGGAGACCCAGTACTTC
-	-	TRBJ1-1	TRBV28	15	CASSPRASWYTEAFF	TGTGCCAGCAGTCCGAGAGCTTCGTGGTACACTGAAGCTTTCTTT
once	-	TRBJ2-5	TRBV5-8	15	CASRGGAEQLETQYF	TGTGCCAGCAGAGGTGGTGCGGAGCAGCTAGAGACCCAGTACTTC
few	-	TRBJ1-3	TRBV7-9	14	CASSLLYSGNTIYF	TGTGCCAGCAGCTTACTCTACTCTGGAAACACCATATATTTT
-	-	TRBJ1-2	TRBV30	14	CAWSGQTLNYGYTF	TGTGCCTGGAGTGGGCAGACTCTTAACTATGGCTACACCTTC
-	-	TRBJ2-1	TRBV9	18	CASSVDERSMSSYNEQFF	TGTGCCAGCAGCGTAGATGAGCGGTCCATGAGCTCCTACAATGAGCAGTTCTTC
-	TRBD2	TRBJ2-1	TRBV10-1	14	CASSPGLAYNEQFF	TGCGCCAGCAGTCCCGGACTAGCCTACAATGAGCAGTTCTTC
-	TRBD2	TRBJ2-3	TRBV29-1	12	CSTGGRADTQYF	TGCAGCACCGGGGGGAGGGCAGATACGCAGTATTTT
-	-	TRBJ1-1	TRBV6-5	14	CASSYSRWPQEAFF	TGTGCCAGCAGTTACTCCAGGTGGCCCCAGGAAGCTTTCTTT
-	-	TRBJ1-5	TRBV7-6	17	CASSLDSWGVVRQPQHF	TGTGCCAGCAGCTTAGATAGCTGGGGGGTCGTTCGTCAGCCCCAGCATTTT
-	-	TRBJ2-6	TRBV30	18	CAWTTGAGGVSGANVLTF	TGTGCCTGGACGACGGGGGCAGGGGGAGTGTCTGGGGCCAACGTCCTGACTTTC
-	TRBD2	TRBJ2-1	TRBV27	15	CASSRAGGSYNEQFF	TGTGCCAGCAGTAGGGCGGGAGGTTCCTACAATGAGCAGTTCTTC
-	-	TRBJ1-2	TRBV27	15	CASSHRKEVRYGYTF	TGTGCCAGCAGCCATCGAAAGGAGGTGCGGTATGGCTACACCTTC
-	-	TRBJ2-1	TRBV19	12	CASSISPLEQFF	TGTGCCAGTAGTATTAGTCCCTTAGAGCAGTTCTTC
-	-	TRBJ1-3	TRBV9	16	CASSPSEGAVGNTIYF	TGTGCCAGCAGCCCCTCGGAAGGGGCCGTTGGAAACACCATATATTTT
-	TRBD1	TRBJ2-2	TRBV5-1	17	CASSLAGQGTNTGELFF	TGCGCCAGCAGCTTGGCGGGACAGGGAACGAACACCGGGGAGCTGTTTTTT
-	TRBD1	TRBJ1-1	TRBV29-1	15	CSVEGTGTVDGEAFF	TGCAGCGTTGAAGGGACCGGGACAGTGGATGGTGAAGCTTTCTTT